The 25 T cell receptor beta chains reported below all come from one sample, sequenced in a study of blood T cell repertoires in COVID-19 (dated by TCRdb to about 2020). The library came from the immunoSEQ multiplex PCR assay. The source is immuneACCESS, and TCRdb retained only in-frame sequences with V and J called. Part of the clones is not carried over; for the studies checked, unresolved V genes explain less than half of this, and the remainder is unexplained. Present in this sample are about 23,000 clones, about four fifths of which were seen just once. The ten biggest clones cover 5% to 8% of the sample. The specimen was peripheral blood. These receptors originate from a man aged 50 to 60 with COVID-19, enrolled during active disease.

V is TRBV5-1 and J is TRBJ1-5; TRBD1 is a possible D gene (6 bases). CDR1 and CDR2 from the germline V gene are SGHRS and YFSETQ. V was trimmed by 2 bases and J by 5 bases, leaving 11 bases between them. The CDR3 loop spans 14 amino acids. CDR3 bases: TGCGCCAGCAGCTTAGGGGGGGCCGATCAGCCCCAGCATTTT. Protein sequence: CASSLGGADQPQHF.

This clone has a handful of counts. The chain has TRBV6-5 and TRBJ2-2; 7 bases match TRBD2. Germline V gene lookup returns CDR1 MNHEY and CDR2 SVGAGI. V shed 2 bases and J 2 bases; nucleotides not matched to a gene: 2. The CDR3 runs 15 residues. As DNA, the CDR3 is TGTGCCAGCAGTTACGCGGGGGTAAACACCGGGGAGCTGTTTTTT. Protein: CASSYAGVNTGELFF.

A few counts support this clone. The chain is built from TRBV27 and TRBJ2-7, with 9 bases aligning to TRBD2. The CDR3 has 14 amino acids. Germline CDR1 MNHEY, CDR2 SMNVEV (reference sequence). Trimming took 5 bases from V and 3 from J; bases not matched to a gene: 5. CDR3 amino acids: CASSTAGGHYEQYF. CDR3 nucleotides: TGTGCCAGCAGTACAGCGGGAGGACACTACGAGCAGTACTTC.

The chain couples TRBV30 to TRBJ2-1; 7 bases match TRBD2. CDR3 length: 11 amino acids. Germline loops: CDR1 GTSNPN, CDR2 SVGIG (reference sequence). The V and J ends lost 3 bases and 10 bases, in that order; junction bases with no gene match: 3. The CDR3 sequence: CAWSRGLEQFF. The CDR3 nucleotides read TGTGCCTGGAGCCGGGGACTAGAGCAGTTCTTC.

This chain connects TRBV3-1 (or the pseudogene TRBV3-2) to TRBJ2-5; 11 bases map to TRBD2. The CDR3 spans 15 residues. V lost 3 bases to trimming and J lost 4 bases; unmatched junction nucleotides: 4. The germline CDR1 and CDR2 sequences are LGHDT and YNNKEL (reference sequence). CDR3 coding DNA: TGTGCCAGCAGCCACATAGCGGGGGGGCCAGAGACCCAGTACTTC. Amino acid sequence: CASSHIAGGPETQYF.

The CDR3 sequence is CASSVVFNYGYTF. The CDR3 DNA follows: TGTGCCAGCAGCGTAGTCTTCAACTATGGCTACACCTTC. This chain uses TRBV9 with TRBJ1-2, with D unresolved. Trimming took off 0 bases at V and 2 bases at J, with 5 bases between the two ends. Germline CDR1 and CDR2: SGDLS and YYNGEE. The CDR3 is made up of 13 amino acids.

This clone was seen a single time. The J gene is TRBJ2-7, the V gene TRBV30, with TRBD2 identical over 7 bases. This CDR3 region has 16 residues. The ends lost 5 bases at V and 0 bases at J; junction bases unmatched: 13. The germline CDR1 and CDR2 sequences are GTSNPN and SVGIG (reference sequence). CDR3 sequence: CAWEKYEGGSSYEQYF. CDR3 DNA: TGTGCCTGGGAAAAATATGAAGGCGGGAGCTCCTACGAGCAGTACTTC. The full variable domain, its missing parts supplied by reference TRBV30 and TRBJ2-7, is SQTIHQWPATLVQPVGSPLSLECTVEGTSNPNLYWYRQAAGRGLQLLFYSVGIGQISSEVPQNLSASRPQDRQFILSSKKLLLSDSGFYLCAWEKYEGGSSYEQYFGPGTRLTVT.

The CDR3 DNA follows: TGTGCCAGCAAACAAAAGTATAATGCTGAAGCTTTCTTT. Translating gives CASKQKYNAEAFF. This rearrangement joins TRBV2 to TRBJ1-1; D uncertain. This CDR3 spans 13 amino acids. Germline lookup yields CDR1 SNHLY and CDR2 FYNNEI. V was pared by 7 bases and J by 6 bases, with 15 bases between.

A note on this clone: The same CDR3 is also encoded by other DNA sequences in this sample. V usage is TRBV5-1 and J usage is TRBJ2-5; TRBD1 is a possible D gene (6 bases). The CDR3 totals 15 residues. CDR1 is SGHRS and CDR2 is YFSETQ in the germline V gene. V was clipped by 1 base and J by 0 bases, with 10 bases between them. The CDR3 region is CASSLWAGDQETQYF. CDR3 DNA sequence: TGCGCCAGCAGCTTGTGGGCAGGGGACCAAGAGACCCAGTACTTC. Filled out from reference TRBV5-1 and TRBJ2-5, the complete variable domain reads KAGVTQTPRYLIKTRGQQVTLSCSPISGHRSVSWYQQTPGQGLQFLFEYFSETQRNKGNFPGRFSGRQFSNSRSEMNVSTLELGDSALYLCASSLWAGDQETQYFGPGTRLLVL.

V gene TRBV5-1 combines with J gene TRBJ1-1; tentatively, D is TRBD1 (5 bases). The germline V and J ends were trimmed by 1 base and 4 bases, with 20 bases remaining between them. The germline V gene encodes CDR1 SGHRS and CDR2 YFSETQ. This CDR3 spans 17 amino acids. The CDR3 DNA reads as TGCGCCAGCAGCTTGCTAGGGACCGGTTGGGAGGGCACTGAAGCTTTCTTT. Encoded protein: CASSLLGTGWEGTEAFF.

V and J are TRBV29-1 and TRBJ1-4, with a tentative D call TRBD1 (6 bases). The V and J ends lost 3 bases and 5 bases respectively, with 10 bases between them. The CDR3 spans 13 residues. Germline V gives CDR1 SQVTM, CDR2 ANQGSEA. CDR3 in DNA: TGCAGCGTTGAGCCAGGGGCGAATGAAAAACTGTTTTTT. Its protein is CSVEPGANEKLFF.

The rearrangement uses TRBV5-1 and TRBJ2-7, with D uncertain. Germline CDR1 is SGHRS and CDR2 is YFSETQ. Deletions cut 3 bases from V and 2 bases from J, with 9 bases between. The CDR3 is 13 residues long. CDR3 DNA: TGCGCCAGCAGCTCCGGTCCGGCCTACGAGCAGTACTTC. Translated, it gives CASSSGPAYEQYF. Filled out from reference TRBV5-1 and TRBJ2-7, the complete variable domain reads KAGVTQTPRYLIKTRGQQVTLSCSPISGHRSVSWYQQTPGQGLQFLFEYFSETQRNKGNFPGRFSGRQFSNSRSEMNVSTLELGDSALYLCASSSGPAYEQYFGPGTRLTVT.

This sequence joins TRBV2 and TRBJ1-2, with D perhaps TRBD1 (5 bases). Trimming removed 7 bases from V and 7 bases from J, with 10 bases in between. The CDR3 length is 11 residues. Germline V gene sequence: CDR1 SNHLY, CDR2 FYNNEI. The DNA of the CDR3 is TGTGCCAGCACTTCAGGGTTTGGCTACACCTTC. The encoded protein is CASTSGFGYTF.

The rearrangement uses TRBV28 and TRBJ2-1; 9 nucleotides match TRBD1. This CDR3 region has 14 residues. Per the germline V gene, CDR1 is MDHEN and CDR2 is SYDVKM. The junction had 13 bases not matched to a gene; V was cut back by 10 bases and J by 9 bases. The CDR3 DNA reads TGTGCCATCCTACCGGGACAGGGCTTCGGTGAGCAGTTCTTC. Translating gives CAILPGQGFGEQFF. Full variable domain (remainder filled in from reference TRBV28 and TRBJ2-1): DVKVTQSSRYLVKRTGEKVFLECVQDMDHENMFWYRQDPGLGLRLIYFSYDVKMKEKGDIPEGYSVSREKKERFSLILESASTNQTSMYLCAILPGQGFGEQFFGPGTRLTVL.

This clone came up once. V gene TRBV19 combines with J gene TRBJ1-1; D unclear. CDR1 is LNHDA and CDR2 is SQIVND in the germline V gene (reference sequence). Trimming took 5 bases from V and 5 from J, leaving 12 bases between them. CDR3 length: 13 residues. The CDR3 is CASSLGAATEAFF. CDR3 sequence (DNA): TGTGCCAGTAGTCTCGGAGCTGCGACTGAAGCTTTCTTT. The full variable domain, with the rest looked up from reference TRBV19 and TRBJ1-1, is DGGITQSPKYLFRKEGQNVTLSCEQNLNHDAMYWYRQDPGQGLRLIYYSQIVNDFQKGDIAEGYSVSREKKESFPLTVTSAQKNPTAFYLCASSLGAATEAFFGQGTRLTVV.

The chain couples TRBV19 to TRBJ2-1; the match to TRBD2 covers 7 bases. The CDR3 is 14 amino acids. The germline CDR1 and CDR2 sequences are LNHDA and SQIVND (reference sequence). J was trimmed by 1 base and V by 7 bases; bases with no gene match: 4. CDR3 coding DNA: TGTGCCAGTAATTGGGGGGGGTCCTACAATGAGCAGTTCTTC. Amino acids: CASNWGGSYNEQFF.

The chain recombines TRBV28 with TRBJ1-2, with 7 bases fitting TRBD1. Germline CDR1 MDHEN, CDR2 SYDVKM. The J segment lost 8 bases and the V segment lost 3 bases, leaving 12 bases of the junction unmatched. This CDR3 has 15 residues. The CDR3 sequence: CASSLADRVVVGYTF. The CDR3, as DNA: TGTGCCAGCAGTTTGGCTGACAGGGTGGTGGTCGGCTACACCTTC.

V and J are TRBV9 and TRBJ1-4, with 8 positions matching TRBD1. The V segment lost 3 bases and the J segment 5 bases; nucleotides outside the gene matches: 24. The CDR3 totals 21 residues. The germline CDR1 and CDR2 sequences are SGDLS and YYNGEE. The CDR3: CASSGEVLWGQVQPENEKLFF. As DNA, the CDR3 is TGTGCCAGCAGCGGAGAGGTTTTGTGGGGACAGGTCCAACCTGAAAATGAAAAACTGTTTTTT.

The rearrangement joins TRBV3-1 (or the pseudogene TRBV3-2) to TRBJ2-1, with unresolved D. Trimming pared 4 bases from V and 9 bases from J, leaving 10 bases between. This CDR3 is built from 12 residues. Germline values: CDR1 LGHDT, CDR2 YNNKEL (reference sequence). DNA for the CDR3: TGTGCCAGCAGCCTATCGGAGACTGAGCAGTTCTTC. Protein: CASSLSETEQFF.

The chain links TRBV28 to TRBJ2-1; D gene ambiguous. V was shortened by 2 bases and J by 5 bases, with 13 bases between the two germline ends. Germline V gene data show CDR1 as MDHEN and CDR2 as SYDVKM. CDR3 length equals 15 residues. CDR3 sequence (DNA): TGTGCCAGCAGTTTAGGGCAGGCGTCAAACAATGAGCAGTTCTTC. Translated, it gives CASSLGQASNNEQFF.

The chain joins TRBV19 to TRBJ2-5, with TRBD1 matching over 10 bases. The germline gives CDR1 LNHDA, CDR2 SQIVND (reference sequence). Trimming took 3 bases from V and 5 from J; bases not matched to a gene: 9. This CDR3 region has 16 residues. The CDR3 coding sequence is TGTGCCAGTAGTATGGTTCCGGGACAGGGGATGGAGACCCAGTACTTC. Amino acid sequence: CASSMVPGQGMETQYF.

The gene calls are TRBV5-1 and TRBJ1-2; TRBD1 matches 8 bases. V trimming: 2 bases; J trimming: 6 bases; junction bases outside the gene matches: 9. The CDR3 is made up of 15 amino acids. The germline V gene has CDR1 SGHRS and CDR2 YFSETQ. The CDR3 loop is CASSFPGQGLNGYTF. DNA for the CDR3: TGCGCCAGCAGCTTCCCCGGACAGGGACTAAATGGCTACACCTTC.

The rearrangement uses TRBV30 and TRBJ1-5, with D tentatively TRBD1 (6 bases). Germline V CDR1 and CDR2: GTSNPN, SVGIG (reference sequence). V lost 2 bases, J lost 4 bases, and 18 bases lay in between. This CDR3 is 16 amino acids long. CDR3 coding DNA: TGTGCCTGGAGTTTCGGGGGGCAACTGAAGAATCAGCCCCAGCATTTT. It translates to CAWSFGGQLKNQPQHF.

The rearrangement links TRBV5-1 to TRBJ1-3; D is ambiguous. Trimming shortened V by 7 bases and J by 4 bases, and 18 bases separated the two germline ends. Germline CDR1 reads SGHRS; CDR2 reads YFSETQ. CDR3 length: 15 residues. The CDR3 DNA sequence: TGCGCCAGCCAGATCGGGTCCGGCCTCGGAAACACCATATATTTT. Amino acid sequence: CASQIGSGLGNTIYF. The whole variable domain, filled in from reference TRBV5-1 and TRBJ1-3, reads KAGVTQTPRYLIKTRGQQVTLSCSPISGHRSVSWYQQTPGQGLQFLFEYFSETQRNKGNFPGRFSGRQFSNSRSEMNVSTLELGDSALYLCASQIGSGLGNTIYFGEGSWLTVV.

In this sample, this clone turned up once. V is TRBV3-1 (or the pseudogene TRBV3-2) and J is TRBJ1-2; D gene ambiguous. Trimming removed 2 bases from V and 2 bases from J, with 6 bases in between. The germline V gene encodes CDR1 LGHDT and CDR2 YNNKEL (reference sequence). CDR3 length equals 13 residues. The CDR3 loop reads CASSQRQNYGYTF. CDR3 bases: TGTGCCAGCAGCCAACGTCAGAACTATGGCTACACCTTC.